This TCR beta chain emerged from a study of T cell responses to AZD1222 COVID-19 vaccine. Study results and limitations: Compared with day 0, the breadth and depth of the Spike-specific TCR repertoire rose significantly after two doses of AZD1222. No repertoire was sampled before or during the peak T cell response, only after it. White British people made up most donors, females outnumbered males, and clonal diversity was possibly underestimated. Just five or six AZD1222 recipients tested seropositive at baseline.

Worth noting for this clone: Its antigen is currently unknown.

Clones were read by immunoSEQ multiplex PCR, and TCRdb kept only the in-frame ones, dropping some. The repertoire holds 120,000 to 150,000 clones, with roughly 88% as singletons. Germline V gene lookup returns CDR1 SQVTM and CDR2 ANQGSEA. Trimming took 6 bases from V and 0 from J, leaving 17 bases between them. This CDR3 region has 15 residues. The starting material was peripheral blood, obtained 28 days after the second dose of the MenACWY control vaccine. This sequence was found in an adult who received the MenACWY meningococcal vaccine as a control. The genes are TRBV29-1 and TRBJ1-1, with D hard to call. The CDR3 DNA follows: TGCAGCGTCGCTGCTGGGTGGGCTATGAACACTGAAGCTTTCTTT. Amino acid sequence: CSVAAGWAMNTEAFF.